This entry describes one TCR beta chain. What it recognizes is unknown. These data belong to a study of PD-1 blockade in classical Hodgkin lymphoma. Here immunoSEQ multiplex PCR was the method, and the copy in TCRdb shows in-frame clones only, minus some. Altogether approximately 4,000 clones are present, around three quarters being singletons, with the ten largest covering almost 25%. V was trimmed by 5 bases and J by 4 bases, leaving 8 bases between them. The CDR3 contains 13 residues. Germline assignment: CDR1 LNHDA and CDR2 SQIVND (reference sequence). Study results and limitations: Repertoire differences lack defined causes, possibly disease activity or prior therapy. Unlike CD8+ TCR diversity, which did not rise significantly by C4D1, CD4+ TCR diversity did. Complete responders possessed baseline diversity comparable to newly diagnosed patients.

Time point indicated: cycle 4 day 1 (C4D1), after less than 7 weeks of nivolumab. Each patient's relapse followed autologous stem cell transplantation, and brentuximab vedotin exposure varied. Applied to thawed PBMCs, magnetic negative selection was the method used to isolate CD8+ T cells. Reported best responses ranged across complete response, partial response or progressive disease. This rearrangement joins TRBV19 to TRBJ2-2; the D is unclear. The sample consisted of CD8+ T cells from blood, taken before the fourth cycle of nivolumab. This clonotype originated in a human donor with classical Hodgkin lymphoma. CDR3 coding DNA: TGTGCCAGTAGTTTCGGATTCACCGGGGAGCTGTTTTTT. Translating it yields CASSFGFTGELFF.